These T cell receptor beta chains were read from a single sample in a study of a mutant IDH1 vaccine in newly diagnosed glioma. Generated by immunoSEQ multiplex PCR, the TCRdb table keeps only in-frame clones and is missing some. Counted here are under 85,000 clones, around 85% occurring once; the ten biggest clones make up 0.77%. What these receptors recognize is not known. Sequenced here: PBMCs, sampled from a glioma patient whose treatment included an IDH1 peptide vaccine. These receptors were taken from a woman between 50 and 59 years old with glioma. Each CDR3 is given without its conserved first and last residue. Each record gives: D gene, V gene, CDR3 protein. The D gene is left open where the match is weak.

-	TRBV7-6	ASSLGSAGWEKLF
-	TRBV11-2	ASSPTGSPGNEQF
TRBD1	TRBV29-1	SVGRQGGEKLF
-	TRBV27	ASSLQYAGYEQY
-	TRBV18	ASSSTRAIDGYT
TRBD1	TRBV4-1	ASSQGRGGDRADTQY
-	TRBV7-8	ASSSGGTGGYT
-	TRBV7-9	ASSWDRDEQF
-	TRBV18	ASSLGLYQETQY
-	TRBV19	ASSTLLGTTFTGELF
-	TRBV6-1	ASSEAGGVRVRNQPQH
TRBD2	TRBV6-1	ASISLAGRNEQF
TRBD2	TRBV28	ATTTSGQSYEQY
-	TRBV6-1	ATPRTVSYNEQF
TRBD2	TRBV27	ASNRGLAGGSGELF
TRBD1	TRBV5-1	ASSPIDGDRGY
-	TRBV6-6	AVAGYSGANVLT
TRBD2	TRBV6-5	ASRSAGANTGELF
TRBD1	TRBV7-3	ASSLTGGADTGELF
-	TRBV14	ASSRLTVIEAF
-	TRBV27	ASSPWMGYEQY
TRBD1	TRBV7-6	ASSSTRGIDTEAF
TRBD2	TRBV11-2	ASSLVLAGNEQY
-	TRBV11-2	ASSLGNQPQH
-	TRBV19	ASSPNRVTEAF
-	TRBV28	ASSLGGTSTDTQY
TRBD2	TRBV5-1	ASSLDLSWLAGSLGEQY
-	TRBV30	AWSDGLFNTEAF
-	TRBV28	ASSPVLYNEQF
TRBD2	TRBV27	ASSSTGRGYEQY
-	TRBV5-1	ASSLVQGGSEQF
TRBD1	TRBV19	ASSIDQGRGRGGYSNTEAF
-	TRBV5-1	ASSLELGLGKNIQY
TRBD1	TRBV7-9	ASSPGQGAYGYT
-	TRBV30	AWTVPGTGTEAF
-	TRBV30	AWSVNHGNTIC
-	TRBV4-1	ASSQASVQETQY
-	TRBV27	ASSFLTANTGELF
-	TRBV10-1	ASSGNSRGNTIY
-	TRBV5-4	ASSLDFREQY
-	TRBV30	ARRRQGYGYT
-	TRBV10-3	AISRGTSYEQY
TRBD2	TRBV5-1	ASSLGLAGSTDTQY
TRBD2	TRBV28	ASSAGTRVGDEQF
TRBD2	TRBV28	ASQAASGMRYNEQF
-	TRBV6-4	ASRGPGPYSNQPQH
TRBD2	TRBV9	ASSVGGRAETQY
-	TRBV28	ASSLISVRGSYEQY
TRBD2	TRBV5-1	ASSLILAGNNEQY
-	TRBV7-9	ASSSLGYTGELF
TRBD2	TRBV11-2	ASSPPGGRRSTDTQY
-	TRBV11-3	ASSFSQGYGYT
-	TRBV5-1	ATQMVTGELF
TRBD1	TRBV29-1	SVELRRGVQGSSNYGYT
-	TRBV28	ASTTSTDTQY